A single sample gave rise to the 9 T cell receptor beta chains below, sequenced in a study of CD8 T cells in ankylosing spondylitis (dated by TCRdb to the late 2010s). Overall results and qualifications from the work: Blood from ankylosing spondylitis patients appeared to be characterized by a TCR beta motif made up of about 8 highly homologous amino acid variants.

Antigen specificity for these receptors is unknown. The library was made by 5' RACE. The listed sequencing device is Illumina HiSeq 2500. In TCRdb, the public reads were trimmed at Q25 with fastp and aligned with MiXCR, with productive beta chains retained. Every CDR3 protein is listed once, alongside the most common genes and DNA of its rows. A total of 750,000 to 850,000 distinct CDR3 sequences appear in this sample, about 11% of them only once. The top ten clonotypes cover roughly 0.51% of the sample. What was sequenced was blood, either unsorted or a sorted T cell fraction (not recorded which). All receptors derive from a male donor with ankylosing spondylitis.

The V call is TRBV6-1, the J call TRBJ1-5; a weak D match, TRBD1 (6 bases). This CDR3 has 15 residues. Germline-derived CDR1 and CDR2 are MNHNS and SASEGT. Trimming cost V 5 bases and J 5 bases, with 16 bases left between them. CDR3 residues: CASSTRTASDQPQHF. DNA of the CDR3: TGTGCCAGCAGTACCCGGACAGCGAGCGATCAGCCCCAGCATTTT.

The sample holds a few counts of this clonotype. The chain combines TRBV4-3 with TRBJ1-6, with D unresolved. CDR1 and CDR2 from the germline V gene are LGHNA and YSLEER. The CDR3 covers 13 residues. Trimming took off 0 bases at V and 10 bases at J, with 7 bases between the two ends. In DNA form, the CDR3 reads TGCGCCAGCAGCCAAGAAAAGGGATCACCCCTCCACTTT. Protein sequence: CASSQEKGSPLHF.

The genes are TRBV28 and TRBJ1-2, with no clear D. This CDR3 is built from 11 residues. Germline V gene lookup returns CDR1 MDHEN and CDR2 SYDVKM. V was trimmed by 8 bases and J by 1 base, leaving 5 bases between them. CDR3 in DNA: TGTGCCAGCTTATTTAACTATGGCTACACCTTC. Amino acid sequence: CASLFNYGYTF.

This clonotype occurred a few times. This sequence joins TRBV20-1 and TRBJ2-1; no firm D call. V lost 2 bases and J lost 12, with 20 bases in between. The CDR3 is 14 residues long. Germline V gene data show CDR1 as DFQATT and CDR2 as SNEGSKA (reference sequence). As DNA, the CDR3 is TGCAGTGCTAGACCATTGGGGTTTTTCCAAGGGCAGTTCTTC. Its protein product is CSARPLGFFQGQFF.

The chain recombines TRBV9 with TRBJ1-2; D gene uncertain. The CDR3 loop spans 15 amino acids. CDR1 and CDR2 from the germline V gene are SGDLS and YYNGEE. The ends were cut back, 0 bases at V and 0 bases at J, with 9 bases in the middle. CDR3 nucleotides: TGTGCCAGCAGCGTAGTAGATACCACTAACTATGGCTACACCTTC. This translates into CASSVVDTTNYGYTF.

The chain is built from TRBV25-1 and TRBJ2-5; D remains unclear. The CDR3 spans 15 residues. Germline loops: CDR1 MGHDK, CDR2 SYGVNS. V lost 3 bases to trimming and J lost 5 bases, with 16 bases between them. This CDR3 is CASSDPSTPAETQYF. The DNA of the CDR3 is TGTGCCAGCAGTGACCCCTCGACTCCGGCTGAGACCCAGTACTTC.

This clonotype was counted once. This sequence joins TRBV20-1 and TRBJ1-1; D is unclear. The germline V and J ends were trimmed by 6 bases and 3 bases, with 14 bases remaining between them. CDR1 DFQATT and CDR2 SNEGSKA come from the germline V gene (reference sequence). The CDR3 spans 13 residues. The CDR3 DNA reads TGCAGTGCCACCGGACCCGGGGACACTGAAGCTTTCTTT. This translates into CSATGPGDTEAFF.

The chain links TRBV20-1 to TRBJ2-7; the match to TRBD1 covers 10 bases. The trim removed 5 bases at V and 5 bases at J, leaving 9 bases unmatched. Germline V gene lookup returns CDR1 DFQATT and CDR2 SNEGSKA (reference sequence). The CDR3 contains 14 residues. The CDR3 region is CSAGGGTGVNEQYF. In DNA form, the CDR3 reads TGCAGTGCTGGGGGAGGGACAGGGGTGAACGAGCAGTACTTC.

This clonotype has ten or more counts. The chain is built from TRBV4-3 and TRBJ1-1; D is undetermined. V lost 0 bases and J 0 bases, leaving 2 bases between the germline ends. Germline V lookup: CDR1 LGHNA, CDR2 YSLEER. This CDR3 comprises 13 residues. CDR3 sequence (DNA): TGCGCCAGCAGCCAAGACGTGAACACTGAAGCTTTCTTT. Amino acid sequence: CASSQDVNTEAFF.